The next 6 T cell receptor beta chains were all read from a single sample in a study of blood T cell repertoires in COVID-19. Measured with immunoSEQ multiplex PCR; TCRdb has only the in-frame clones, and not every one. The sample yields 65,000 to 90,000 clones, roughly 85% seen once. The sample was peripheral blood. The receptor source for this set is a human donor in a cohort sampled during active COVID-19.

The V gene is TRBV5-1, the J gene TRBJ1-5; TRBD1 matches at 12 bases. The CDR3 spans 15 residues. In germline, CDR1 is SGHRS, CDR2 YFSETQ. V was clipped by 4 bases and J by 6 bases; unmatched bases: 5. The CDR3 protein is CASSPGTGGFQPQHF. CDR3 nucleotides: TGCGCCAGCAGCCCAGGGACAGGGGGCTTTCAGCCCCAGCATTTT. The full variable domain, rest sourced from reference TRBV5-1 and TRBJ1-5, is KAGVTQTPRYLIKTRGQQVTLSCSPISGHRSVSWYQQTPGQGLQFLFEYFSETQRNKGNFPGRFSGRQFSNSRSEMNVSTLELGDSALYLCASSPGTGGFQPQHFGDGTRLSIL.

The J gene is TRBJ2-2, the V gene TRBV2; no clear D. The length of the CDR3 is 13 residues. Germline V gives CDR1 SNHLY, CDR2 FYNNEI. V lost 6 bases to trimming and J lost 1 base, with 6 bases between them. The CDR3 DNA is TGTGCCAGCAGGACATTGAACACCGGGGAGCTGTTTTTT. It codes for CASRTLNTGELFF.

On this clone itself: The germline gene is not matched at one end of the junction; a read error may be the cause. V gene TRBV19 combines with J gene TRBJ2-1, with D maybe TRBD2 (6 bases). The germline CDR1 and CDR2 sequences are LNHDA and SQIVND (reference sequence). This CDR3 spans 13 amino acids. CDR3: CASTTRGTPLAVF. The CDR3 bases are TGTGCCAGTACTACTCGCGGGACCCCACTTGCAGTCTTC.

The chain employs TRBV18 and TRBJ1-5; D is possibly TRBD1 (5 bases). V was cut by 5 bases and J by 4 bases, with 18 bases left in between. This CDR3 has 16 residues. The germline gives CDR1 KGHSH, CDR2 LQKENI. The DNA of the CDR3 is TGTGCCAGCTCATCGTCCCTCAGGGAAGGGAATCAGCCCCAGCATTTT. Translating gives CASSSSLREGNQPQHF.

CDR3 region: CASAHAASQPQHF. The CDR3 DNA reads TGTGCCAGCGCCCACGCCGCCAGTCAGCCCCAGCATTTT. The chain carries TRBV27 and TRBJ1-5; D unclear. CDR1 MNHEY and CDR2 SMNVEV come from the germline V gene (reference sequence). The CDR3 covers 13 residues. Trimming removed 8 bases at V and 6 bases at J, with 14 bases between.

The chain uses TRBV5-5 and TRBJ2-3; 9 positions agree with TRBD1. Germline CDR1 SGHKS, CDR2 YYEKEE (reference sequence). V lost 3 bases to trimming and J lost 4 bases; unmatched junction nucleotides: 12. CDR3 length: 17 residues. CDR3 DNA sequence: TGTGCCAGCAGCTCAGGCGCGGGACAGGGTAACGCAGATACGCAGTATTTT. It is translated as CASSSGAGQGNADTQYF. Full variable domain (missing parts from reference TRBV5-5 and TRBJ2-3): DAGVTQSPTHLIKTRGQQVTLRCSPISGHKSVSWYQQVLGQGPQFIFQYYEKEERGRGNFPDRFSARQFPNYSSELNVNALLLGDSALYLCASSSGAGQGNADTQYFGPGTRLTVL.